Listed below are T cell receptor beta chains from one sample, sequenced in a study of low-dose radiotherapy and immunotherapy resistance in tumors. TCRdb re-called the reads through MiXCR, storing one row per CDR3 protein. The table records around 100,000 distinct CDR3 sequences, less than 25% of them present only once. The sample consisted of PBMCs, taken after low-dose radiotherapy plus immunotherapy. These receptor sequences come from a male donor with prostate cancer. The CDR3 runs from the conserved cysteine through the conserved F or W. A D gene is named only where the DNA matches it firmly. Size tells how often a clone was seen (once, few, many) or the class of an expanded clone, and some rows leave it out.

>TRBV5-1|TRBD1|TRBJ2-5|-
CASSSPDRGFATQYF
TGCGCCAGCAGCTCGCCGGACAGGGGGTTTGCGACCCAGTACTTC
>TRBV5-1|TRBD2|TRBJ2-3|-
CASSPPGRTDTQYF
TGCGCCAGCAGCCCACCCGGGAGGACAGATACGCAGTATTTT
>TRBV5-1|-|TRBJ1-1|many
CASSFGQGGEDEAFF
TGCGCCAGCAGCTTCGGGCAGGGTGGCGAGGATGAAGCTTTCTTT
>TRBV6-5|-|TRBJ2-1|many
CASSYAGSPGDEQFF
TGTGCCAGCAGTTATGCCGGTAGCCCAGGCGATGAGCAGTTCTTC
>TRBV5-1|TRBD2|TRBJ2-1|many
CASSPLLRGDEQFF
TGCGCCAGCAGCCCTCTATTGCGGGGGGATGAGCAGTTCTTC
>TRBV19|-|TRBJ2-7|many
CASSIRGDSYEQYF
TGTGCCAGTAGTATTCGCGGCGACTCCTACGAGCAGTACTTC
>TRBV5-4|TRBD1|TRBJ2-1|-
CASSLEDGTGARNEQFF
TGTGCCAGCAGCTTGGAGGATGGGACAGGGGCGAGGAATGAGCAGTTCTTC
>TRBV30|TRBD1|TRBJ1-4|many
CAWAGGDEKLFF
TGTGCCTGGGCAGGGGGGGATGAAAAACTGTTTTTT
>TRBV27|TRBD2|TRBJ2-7|-
CASSRIAGGPYEQYF
TGTGCCAGCAGCAGGATAGCGGGAGGTCCCTACGAGCAGTACTTC
>TRBV29-1|-|TRBJ2-5|many
CSVGQGNQETQYF
TGCAGCGTTGGCCAGGGGAACCAAGAGACCCAGTACTTC
>TRBV5-6|-|TRBJ1-3|-
CASSARAPNTIYF
TGTGCCAGCAGCGCCCGGGCCCCAAACACCATATATTTT
>TRBV4-1|TRBD1|TRBJ2-7|many
CASSQDPGQGGTYEQYF
TGCGCCAGCAGCCAGGACCCCGGACAGGGGGGGACCTACGAGCAGTACTTC
>TRBV12-3/TRBV12-4|-|TRBJ2-7|many
CASSHRDGSIEQYF
TGTGCCAGCAGCCACCGGGACGGGTCAATCGAGCAGTACTTC
>TRBV25-1|-|TRBJ2-2|many
CASGKAVTGELFF
TGTGCCAGCGGAAAGGCGGTCACCGGGGAGCTGTTTTTT
>TRBV15|-|TRBJ2-2|many
CATSRDLLINTGELFF
TGTGCCACCAGCAGAGATCTACTAATTAACACCGGGGAGCTGTTTTTT
>TRBV5-6|-|TRBJ1-6|-
CASSLLHRNSPLHF
TGTGCCAGCAGCTTGCTACACCGTAATTCACCCCTCCACTTT
>TRBV7-2|-|TRBJ1-5|-
CASSLGVQGTQPQHF
TGTGCCAGCAGCTTAGGCGTACAGGGCACTCAGCCCCAGCATTTT
>TRBV5-1|-|TRBJ2-3|many
CASSLEDSGTDTQYF
TGCGCCAGCAGCTTGGAAGATAGTGGCACAGATACGCAGTATTTT
>TRBV27|-|TRBJ2-7|-
CASSTPGEQYF
TGTGCCAGCAGTACCCCGGGGGAGCAGTACTTC
>TRBV5-6|TRBD1|TRBJ2-5|many
CASSSGTGYQETQYF
TGTGCCAGCAGCTCCGGGACAGGCTACCAAGAGACCCAGTACTTC
>TRBV5-6|TRBD1|TRBJ2-2|many
CASSLARGLMTNANTGELFF
TGTGCCAGCAGCTTGGCCAGGGGGTTGATGACTAACGCGAACACCGGGGAGCTGTTTTTT
>TRBV4-1|-|TRBJ1-3|many
CASSQEGFGNTIYF
TGCGCCAGCAGCCAAGAAGGGTTTGGAAACACCATATATTTT
>TRBV19|TRBD1|TRBJ1-5|many
CASSMAGTGTNQPQHF
TGTGCCAGTAGTATGGCCGGGACAGGGACTAATCAGCCCCAGCATTTT
>TRBV3-1|-|TRBJ2-3|many
CASSQDGPPGTDTQYF
TGTGCCAGCAGCCAAGATGGTCCCCCAGGCACAGATACGCAGTATTTT
>TRBV27|TRBD1|TRBJ2-2|many
CASSAGQVAGELFF
TGTGCCAGCAGTGCAGGACAGGTTGCCGGGGAGCTGTTTTTT
>TRBV7-9|-|TRBJ2-7|many
CASSFLHEQYF
TGTGCCAGCAGCTTTCTCCACGAGCAGTACTTC
>TRBV27|TRBD2|TRBJ2-1|many
CASRGLAGGGIFGNEQFF
TGTGCCAGCAGAGGGTTGGCGGGCGGGGGGATTTTTGGTAATGAGCAGTTCTTC
>TRBV7-9|-|TRBJ2-2|many
CASSFQGTGELFF
TGTGCCAGCAGCTTCCAGGGTACCGGGGAGCTGTTTTTT
>TRBV20-1|TRBD1|TRBJ2-7|many
CSARPQGAYEQYF
TGCAGTGCTAGACCCCAGGGGGCTTACGAGCAGTACTTC
>TRBV27|-|TRBJ2-2|many
CASSLSGTRTGELFF
TGTGCCAGCAGTTTGTCAGGGACAAGGACCGGGGAGCTGTTTTTT
>TRBV5-4|TRBD2|TRBJ2-1|-
CASSPRAGATQSSYNEQFF
TGTGCCAGCAGCCCTCGAGCGGGGGCCACGCAGAGCTCCTACAATGAGCAGTTCTTC
>TRBV7-2|-|TRBJ2-3|many
CASSLMGTFPTDTQYF
TGTGCCAGCAGCTTAATGGGGACCTTCCCCACAGATACGCAGTATTTT
>TRBV4-3|-|TRBJ2-7|-
CASSRSSGAAYEQYF
TGCGCCAGCAGCCGCTCATCAGGGGCGGCCTACGAGCAGTACTTC
>TRBV7-9|-|TRBJ2-3|many
CASSPRAYPGQYF
TGTGCCAGCAGCCCCCGGGCCTACCCAGGGCAGTATTTT
>TRBV9|-|TRBJ2-6|once
CASTRDVLTF
TGTGCCAGCACCCGGGACGTCCTGACTTTC
>TRBV20-1|-|TRBJ1-1|many
CSAARARGRTEAFF
TGCAGTGCTGCGAGGGCCCGAGGTCGGACTGAAGCTTTCTTT
>TRBV5-5|-|TRBJ2-2|many
CASSLDPYGGELFF
TGTGCCAGCAGCTTGGACCCCTATGGCGGGGAGCTGTTTTTT
>TRBV20-1|-|TRBJ1-1|-
CRNRYLNTEAFF
TGCAGAAACAGGTACCTGAACACTGAAGCTTTCTTT
>TRBV12-3/TRBV12-4|-|TRBJ2-3|many
CASSLLTGDTQYF
TGTGCCAGCAGTTTGCTCACTGGAGATACGCAGTATTTT
>TRBV30|TRBD1|TRBJ1-5|many
CAWTHRGYSNQPQHF
TGTGCCTGGACCCACAGGGGTTATAGCAATCAGCCCCAGCATTTT
>TRBV5-1|-|TRBJ2-1|-
CASSQSVRGSYNEQFF
TGCGCCAGCAGCCAGAGCGTCAGGGGATCCTACAATGAGCAGTTCTTC
>TRBV7-5|-|TRBJ2-2|many
CISVPEVLIRVVPGELFF
-
>TRBV20-1|-|TRBJ2-1|many
CSARVVGAEVGNEQFF
TGCAGTGCTAGAGTGGTAGGGGCAGAAGTCGGCAATGAGCAGTTCTTC
>TRBV6-2/TRBV6-3|TRBD1|TRBJ1-1|-
CASSTSDRRMNTEAFF
TGTGCCAGCAGTACCTCGGACAGGAGGATGAACACTGAAGCTTTCTTT
>TRBV29-1|TRBD2|TRBJ2-3|many
CSVAAGGNTDTQYF
TGCAGCGTTGCTGCCGGGGGGAACACAGATACGCAGTATTTT
>TRBV6-8|TRBD2|TRBJ2-1|many
CASSSSGGAGAQFF
TGTGCCAGCAGTTCTAGCGGGGGGGCGGGTGCGCAGTTCTTC
>TRBV10-3|-|TRBJ1-1|few
CAISEEGSGDTEAFF
TGTGCCATCAGTGAGGAGGGGAGTGGGGACACTGAAGCTTTCTTT
>TRBV4-1|-|TRBJ1-2|many
CASSQDPSRRYGYTF
TGCGCCAGCAGCCAAGACCCCTCGAGGCGCTATGGCTACACCTTC